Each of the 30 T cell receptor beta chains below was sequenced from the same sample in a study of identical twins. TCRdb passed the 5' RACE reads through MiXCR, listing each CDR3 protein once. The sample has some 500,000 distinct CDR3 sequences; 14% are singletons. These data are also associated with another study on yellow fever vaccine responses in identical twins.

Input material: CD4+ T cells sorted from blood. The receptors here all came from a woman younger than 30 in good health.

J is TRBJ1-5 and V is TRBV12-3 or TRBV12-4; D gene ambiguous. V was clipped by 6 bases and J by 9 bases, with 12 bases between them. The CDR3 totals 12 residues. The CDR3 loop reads CASSPDALPQHF. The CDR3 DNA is TGTGCCAGCAGCCCGGACGCCCTGCCCCAGCATTTT.

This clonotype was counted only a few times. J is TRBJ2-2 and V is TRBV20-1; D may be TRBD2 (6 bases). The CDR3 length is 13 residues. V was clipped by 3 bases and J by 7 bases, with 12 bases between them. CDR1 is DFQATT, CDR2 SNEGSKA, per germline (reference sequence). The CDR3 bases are TGCAGTGCTAGCTCGCTAGCGTACGGGGAGCTGTTTTTT. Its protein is CSASSLAYGELFF.

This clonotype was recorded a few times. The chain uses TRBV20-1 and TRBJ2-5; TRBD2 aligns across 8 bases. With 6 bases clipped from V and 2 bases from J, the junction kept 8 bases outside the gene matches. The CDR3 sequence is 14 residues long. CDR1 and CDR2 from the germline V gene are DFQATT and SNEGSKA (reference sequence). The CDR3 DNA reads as TGCAGTGCAGGGGGACTAGGCCAACAAGAGACCCAGTACTTC. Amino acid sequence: CSAGGLGQQETQYF.

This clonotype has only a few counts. The DNA of the CDR3 is TGCGCCAGCAGCTTGGAAGTCTTTGGGGAGCAGTACTTC. It codes for CASSLEVFGEQYF. The chain joins TRBV5-1 to TRBJ2-7; no clear D gene. CDR1 and CDR2 (germline): SGHRS, YFSETQ. Between the trimmed V and J ends, which lost 0 bases and 7 bases, there was a span of 11 bases. The CDR3 is 13 residues long.

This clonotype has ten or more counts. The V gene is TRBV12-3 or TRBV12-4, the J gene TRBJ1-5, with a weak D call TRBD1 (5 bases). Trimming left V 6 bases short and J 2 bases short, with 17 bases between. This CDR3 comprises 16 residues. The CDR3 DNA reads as TGTGCCAGCAGAACGGGGGGGATGGGCCGCAATCAGCCCCAGCATTTT. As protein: CASRTGGMGRNQPQHF.

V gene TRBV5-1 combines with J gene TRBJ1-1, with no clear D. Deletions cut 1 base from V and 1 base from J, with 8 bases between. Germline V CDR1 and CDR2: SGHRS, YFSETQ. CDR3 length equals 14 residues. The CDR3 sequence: CASSLTRTNTEAFF. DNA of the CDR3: TGCGCCAGCAGCTTGACCAGGACGAACACTGAAGCTTTCTTT. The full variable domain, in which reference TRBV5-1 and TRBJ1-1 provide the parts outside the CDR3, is KAGVTQTPRYLIKTRGQQVTLSCSPISGHRSVSWYQQTPGQGLQFLFEYFSETQRNKGNFPGRFSGRQFSNSRSEMNVSTLELGDSALYLCASSLTRTNTEAFFGQGTRLTVV.

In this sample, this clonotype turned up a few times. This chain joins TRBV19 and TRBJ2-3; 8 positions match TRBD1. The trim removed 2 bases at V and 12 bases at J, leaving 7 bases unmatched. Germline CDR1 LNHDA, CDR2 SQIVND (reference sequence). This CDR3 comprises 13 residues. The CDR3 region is CASSIPGQGYQYF. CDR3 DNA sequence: TGTGCCAGTAGTATACCTGGACAGGGTTATCAGTATTTT.

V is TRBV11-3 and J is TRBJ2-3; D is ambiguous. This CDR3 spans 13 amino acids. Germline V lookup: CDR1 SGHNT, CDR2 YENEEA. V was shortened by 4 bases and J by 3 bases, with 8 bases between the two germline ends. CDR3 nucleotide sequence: TGTGCCAGCAGCTCCTTGGAGACAGATACGCAGTATTTT. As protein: CASSSLETDTQYF.

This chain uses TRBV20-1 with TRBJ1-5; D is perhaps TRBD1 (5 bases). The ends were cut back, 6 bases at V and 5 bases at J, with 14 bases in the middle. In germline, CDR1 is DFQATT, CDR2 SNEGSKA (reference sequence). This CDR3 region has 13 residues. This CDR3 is CSARRGGDQPQHF. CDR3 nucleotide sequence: TGCAGTGCCCGAAGGGGAGGAGATCAGCCCCAGCATTTT.

The CDR3: CASSLSPDRGYEQYF. The CDR3 nucleotides read TGTGCCAGCAGCTTATCCCCCGACAGGGGCTACGAGCAGTACTTC. V gene TRBV7-3 combines with J gene TRBJ2-7, with TRBD1 matching 8 bases. The germline V gene has CDR1 SGHTA and CDR2 FQGTGA. CDR3 length: 15 amino acids. V trimming: 2 bases; J trimming: 3 bases; junction bases outside the gene matches: 6.

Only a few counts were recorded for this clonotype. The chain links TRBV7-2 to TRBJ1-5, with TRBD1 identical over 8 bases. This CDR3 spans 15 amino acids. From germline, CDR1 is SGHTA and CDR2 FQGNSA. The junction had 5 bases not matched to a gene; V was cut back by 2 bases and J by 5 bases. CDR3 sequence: CASSLRQGRDQPQHF. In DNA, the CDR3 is TGTGCCAGCAGCTTACGACAGGGGAGGGATCAGCCCCAGCATTTT.

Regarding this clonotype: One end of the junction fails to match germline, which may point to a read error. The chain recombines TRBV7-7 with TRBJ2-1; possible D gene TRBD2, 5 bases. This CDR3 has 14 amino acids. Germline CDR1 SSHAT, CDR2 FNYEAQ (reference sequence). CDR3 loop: CASSLGRSDNEQFF. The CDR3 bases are TGTGCTAGCAGCTTAGGTCGTAGCGACAATGAGCAGTTCTTC.

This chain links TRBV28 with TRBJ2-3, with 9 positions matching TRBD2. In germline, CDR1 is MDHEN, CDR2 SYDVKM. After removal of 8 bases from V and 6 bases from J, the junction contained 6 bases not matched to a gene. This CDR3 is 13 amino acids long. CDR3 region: CASLAGGQDTQYF. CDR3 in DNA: TGTGCCAGCCTGGCGGGAGGGCAGGATACGCAGTATTTT. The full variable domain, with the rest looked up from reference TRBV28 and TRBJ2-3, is DVKVTQSSRYLVKRTGEKVFLECVQDMDHENMFWYRQDPGLGLRLIYFSYDVKMKEKGDIPEGYSVSREKKERFSLILESASTNQTSMYLCASLAGGQDTQYFGPGTRLTVL.

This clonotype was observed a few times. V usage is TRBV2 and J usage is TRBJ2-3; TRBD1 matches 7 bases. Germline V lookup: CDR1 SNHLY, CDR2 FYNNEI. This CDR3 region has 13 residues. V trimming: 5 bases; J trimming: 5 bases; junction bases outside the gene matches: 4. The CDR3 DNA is TGTGCCAGCAGTTACAACAGGGGAGATACGCAGTATTTT. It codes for CASSYNRGDTQYF. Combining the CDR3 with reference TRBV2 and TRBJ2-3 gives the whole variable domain EPEVTQTPSHQVTQMGQEVILRCVPISNHLYFYWYRQILGQKVEFLVSFYNNEISEKSEIFDDQFSVERPDGSNFTLKIRSTKLEDSAMYFCASSYNRGDTQYFGPGTRLTVL.

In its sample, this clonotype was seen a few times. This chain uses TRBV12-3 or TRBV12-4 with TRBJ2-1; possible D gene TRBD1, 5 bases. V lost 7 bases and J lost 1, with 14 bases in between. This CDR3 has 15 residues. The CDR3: CASNSPQGSYNEQFF. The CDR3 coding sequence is TGTGCCAGCAACTCCCCGCAGGGTTCCTACAATGAGCAGTTCTTC.

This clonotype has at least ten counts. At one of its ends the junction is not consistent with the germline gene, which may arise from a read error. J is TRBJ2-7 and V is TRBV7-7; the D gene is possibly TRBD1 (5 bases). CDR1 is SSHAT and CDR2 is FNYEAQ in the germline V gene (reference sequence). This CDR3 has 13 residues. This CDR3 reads CASSSTDMREQYF. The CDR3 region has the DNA TGTGCTAGCAGCTCGACAGATATGCGGGAGCAGTACTTC.

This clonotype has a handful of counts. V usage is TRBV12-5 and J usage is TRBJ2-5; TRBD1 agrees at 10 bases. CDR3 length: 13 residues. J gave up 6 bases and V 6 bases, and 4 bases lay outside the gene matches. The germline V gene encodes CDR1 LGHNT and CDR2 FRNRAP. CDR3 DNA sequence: TGTGCTAGTGGACGGACAGGGGGACAGACCCAGTACTTC. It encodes CASGRTGGQTQYF.

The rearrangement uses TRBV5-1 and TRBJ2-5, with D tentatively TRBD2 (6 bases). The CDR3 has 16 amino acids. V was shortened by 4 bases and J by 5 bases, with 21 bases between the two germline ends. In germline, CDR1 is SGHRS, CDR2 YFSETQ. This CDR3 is CASSQEGLLYAETQYF. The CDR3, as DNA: TGCGCCAGCAGCCAGGAGGGCCTGCTCTACGCGGAGACCCAGTACTTC.

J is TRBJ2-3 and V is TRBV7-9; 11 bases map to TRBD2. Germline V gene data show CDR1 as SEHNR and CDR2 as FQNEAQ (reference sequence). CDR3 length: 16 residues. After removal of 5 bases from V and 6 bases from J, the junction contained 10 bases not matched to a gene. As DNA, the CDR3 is TGTGCCAGCAGCCCAGTGGGACTAGCGGAGCATGATACGCAGTATTTT. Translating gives CASSPVGLAEHDTQYF. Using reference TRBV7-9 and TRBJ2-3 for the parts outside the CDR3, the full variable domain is DTGVSQNPRHKITKRGQNVTFRCDPISEHNRLYWYRQTLGQGPEFLTYFQNEAQLEKSRLLSDRFSAERPKGSFSTLEIQRTEQGDSAMYLCASSPVGLAEHDTQYFGPGTRLTVL.

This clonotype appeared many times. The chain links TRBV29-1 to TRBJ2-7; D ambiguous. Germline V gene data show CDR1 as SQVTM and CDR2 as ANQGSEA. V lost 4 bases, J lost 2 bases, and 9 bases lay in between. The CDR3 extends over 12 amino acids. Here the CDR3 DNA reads TGCAGCGTTGGCTCCAACGCCTACGAGCAGTACTTC. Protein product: CSVGSNAYEQYF.

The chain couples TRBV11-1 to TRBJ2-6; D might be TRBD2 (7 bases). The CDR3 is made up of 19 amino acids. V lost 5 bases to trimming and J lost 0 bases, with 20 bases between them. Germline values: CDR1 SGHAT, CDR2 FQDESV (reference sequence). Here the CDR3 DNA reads TGTGCCAGCAGCCCCCGGGGGGCAAAATCTCCCTCTGGGGCCAACGTCCTGACTTTC. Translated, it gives CASSPRGAKSPSGANVLTF.

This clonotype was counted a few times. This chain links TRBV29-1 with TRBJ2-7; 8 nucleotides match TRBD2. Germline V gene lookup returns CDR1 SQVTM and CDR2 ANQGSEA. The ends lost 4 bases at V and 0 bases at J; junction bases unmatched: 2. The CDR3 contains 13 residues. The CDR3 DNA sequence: TGCAGCGTTGTCAGCGGGAGCTCCTACGAGCAGTACTTC. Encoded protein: CSVVSGSSYEQYF.

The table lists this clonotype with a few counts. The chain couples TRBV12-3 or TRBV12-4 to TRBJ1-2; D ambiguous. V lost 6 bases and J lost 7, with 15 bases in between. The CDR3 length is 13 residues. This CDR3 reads CASSRDPVSGYTF. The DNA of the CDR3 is TGTGCCAGCAGCCGTGACCCGGTCTCTGGCTACACCTTC.

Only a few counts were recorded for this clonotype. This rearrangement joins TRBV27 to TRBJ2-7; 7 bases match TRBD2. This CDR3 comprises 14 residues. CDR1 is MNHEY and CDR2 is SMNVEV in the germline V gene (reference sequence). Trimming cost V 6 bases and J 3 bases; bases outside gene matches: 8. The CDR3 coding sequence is TGTGCCAGCAGGCGTACCAGCGGGGTCTACGAGCAGTACTTC. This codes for CASRRTSGVYEQYF.

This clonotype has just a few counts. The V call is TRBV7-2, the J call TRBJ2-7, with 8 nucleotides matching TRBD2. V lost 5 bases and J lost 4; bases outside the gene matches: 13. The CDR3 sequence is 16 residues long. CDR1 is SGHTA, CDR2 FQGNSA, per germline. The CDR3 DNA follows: TGTGCCAGCAGCGGCCGGGGGGGGGCACCCTTTTACGAGCAGTACTTC. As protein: CASSGRGGAPFYEQYF.

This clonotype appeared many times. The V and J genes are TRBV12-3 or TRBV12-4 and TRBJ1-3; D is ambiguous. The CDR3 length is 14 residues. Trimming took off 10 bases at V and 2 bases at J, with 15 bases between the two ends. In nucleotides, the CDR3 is TGTGCCACCAACCTTCTCGGGGCTGGAAACACCATATATTTT. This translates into CATNLLGAGNTIYF.

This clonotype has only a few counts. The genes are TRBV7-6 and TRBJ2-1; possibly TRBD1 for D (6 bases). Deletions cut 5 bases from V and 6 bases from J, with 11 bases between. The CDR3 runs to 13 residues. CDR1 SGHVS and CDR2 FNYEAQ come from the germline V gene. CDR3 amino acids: CASSAGGPNEQFF. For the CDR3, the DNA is TGTGCCAGCAGCGCTGGGGGCCCCAATGAGCAGTTCTTC.

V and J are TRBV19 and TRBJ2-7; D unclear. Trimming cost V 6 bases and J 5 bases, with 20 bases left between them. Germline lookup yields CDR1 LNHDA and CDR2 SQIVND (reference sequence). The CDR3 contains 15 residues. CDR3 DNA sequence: TGTGCCAGTAGGGCCACGACGACGCCTTCGGACGAGCAGTACTTC. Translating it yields CASRATTTPSDEQYF.

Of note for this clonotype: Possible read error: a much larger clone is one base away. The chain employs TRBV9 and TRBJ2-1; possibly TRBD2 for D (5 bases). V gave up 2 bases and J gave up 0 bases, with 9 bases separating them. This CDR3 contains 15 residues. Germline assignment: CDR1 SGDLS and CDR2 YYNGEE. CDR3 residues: CASSVHGSSYNEQFF. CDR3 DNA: TGTGCCAGCAGCGTTCATGGGAGCTCCTACAATGAGCAGTTCTTC.

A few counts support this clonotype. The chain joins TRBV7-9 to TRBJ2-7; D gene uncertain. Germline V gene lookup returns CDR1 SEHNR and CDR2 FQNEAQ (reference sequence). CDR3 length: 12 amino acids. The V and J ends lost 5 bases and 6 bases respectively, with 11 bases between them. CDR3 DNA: TGTGCCAGCAGCCCGGACCCGGGCGAGCAGTACTTC. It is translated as CASSPDPGEQYF.